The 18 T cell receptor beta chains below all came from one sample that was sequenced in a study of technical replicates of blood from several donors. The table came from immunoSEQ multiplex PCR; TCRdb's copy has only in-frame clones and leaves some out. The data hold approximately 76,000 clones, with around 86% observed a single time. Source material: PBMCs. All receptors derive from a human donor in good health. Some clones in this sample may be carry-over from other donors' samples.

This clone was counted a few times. The CDR3 is CASSPTGLETQYF. The CDR3 DNA sequence: TGTGCCAGCAGTCCGACAGGGTTGGAGACCCAGTACTTC. The chain employs TRBV5-5 and TRBJ2-5; TRBD1 matches 7 bases. The germline V gene has CDR1 SGHKS and CDR2 YYEKEE (reference sequence). The CDR3 runs 13 residues. The V and J ends lost 5 bases and 5 bases, in that order; junction bases with no gene match: 6.

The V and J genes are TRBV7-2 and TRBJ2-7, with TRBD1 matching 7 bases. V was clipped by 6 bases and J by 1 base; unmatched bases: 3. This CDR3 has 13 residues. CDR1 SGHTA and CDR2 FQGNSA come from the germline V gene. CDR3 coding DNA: TGTGCCAGCAGGACGGGACAGTCCTACGAGCAGTACTTC. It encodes CASRTGQSYEQYF.

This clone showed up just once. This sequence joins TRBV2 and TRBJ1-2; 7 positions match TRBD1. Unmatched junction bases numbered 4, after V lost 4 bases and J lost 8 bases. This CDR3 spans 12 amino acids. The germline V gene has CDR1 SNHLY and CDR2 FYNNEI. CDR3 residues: CASSGTGGGYTF. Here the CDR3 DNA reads TGTGCCAGCAGTGGGACAGGAGGGGGCTACACCTTC.

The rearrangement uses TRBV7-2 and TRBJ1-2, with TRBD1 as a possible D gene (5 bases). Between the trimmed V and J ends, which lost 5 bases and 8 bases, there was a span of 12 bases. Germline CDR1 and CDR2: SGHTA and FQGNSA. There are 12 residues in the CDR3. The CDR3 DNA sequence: TGTGCCAGCAGCCCGCGGGACTCCGGCTACACCTTC. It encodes CASSPRDSGYTF.

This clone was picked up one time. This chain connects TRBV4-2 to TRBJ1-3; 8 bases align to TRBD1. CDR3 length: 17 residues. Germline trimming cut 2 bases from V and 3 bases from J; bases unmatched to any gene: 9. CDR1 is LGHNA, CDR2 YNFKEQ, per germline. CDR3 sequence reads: CASSQPSTGANGNTIYF. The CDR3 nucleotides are TGTGCCAGCAGCCAACCGTCGACAGGGGCAAATGGAAACACCATATATTTT.

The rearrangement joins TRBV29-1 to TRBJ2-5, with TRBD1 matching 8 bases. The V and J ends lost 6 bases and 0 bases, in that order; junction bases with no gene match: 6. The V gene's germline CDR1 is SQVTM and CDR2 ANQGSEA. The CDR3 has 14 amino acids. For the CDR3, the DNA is TGCAGCGTGCCAACAGGGGGAGACCAAGAGACCCAGTACTTC. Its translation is CSVPTGGDQETQYF.

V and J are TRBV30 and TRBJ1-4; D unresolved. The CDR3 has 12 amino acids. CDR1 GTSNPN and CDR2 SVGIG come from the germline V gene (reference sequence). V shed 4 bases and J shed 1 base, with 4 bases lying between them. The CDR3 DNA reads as TGTGCCTGGACAGTAACTAATGAAAAACTGTTTTTT. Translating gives CAWTVTNEKLFF.

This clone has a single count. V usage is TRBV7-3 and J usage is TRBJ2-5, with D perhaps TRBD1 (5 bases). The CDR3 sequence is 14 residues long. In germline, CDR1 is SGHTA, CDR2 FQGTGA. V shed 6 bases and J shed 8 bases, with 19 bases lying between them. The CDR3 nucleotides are TGTGCCAGCAGTTTGGACACCCGCCAAGGAACCCAGTACTTC. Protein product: CASSLDTRQGTQYF.

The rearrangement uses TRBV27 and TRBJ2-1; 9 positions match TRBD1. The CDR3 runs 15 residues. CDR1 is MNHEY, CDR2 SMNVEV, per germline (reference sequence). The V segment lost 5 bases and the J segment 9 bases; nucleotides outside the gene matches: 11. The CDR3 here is CASSDRDRVGGEQFF. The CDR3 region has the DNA TGTGCCAGCAGTGACCGGGACAGGGTCGGAGGTGAGCAGTTCTTC.

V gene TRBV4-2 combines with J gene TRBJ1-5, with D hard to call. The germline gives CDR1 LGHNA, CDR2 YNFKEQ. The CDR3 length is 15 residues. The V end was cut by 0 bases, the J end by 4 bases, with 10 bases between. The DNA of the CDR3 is TGTGCCAGCAGCCAAGATGGGAGGGATAATCAGCCCCAGCATTTT. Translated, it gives CASSQDGRDNQPQHF.

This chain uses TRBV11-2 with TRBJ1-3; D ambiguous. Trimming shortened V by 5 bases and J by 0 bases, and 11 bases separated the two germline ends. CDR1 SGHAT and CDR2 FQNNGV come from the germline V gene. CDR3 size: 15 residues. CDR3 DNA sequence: TGTGCCAGCAGCCCGGCCGTAGCCTCTGGAAACACCATATATTTT. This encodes CASSPAVASGNTIYF.

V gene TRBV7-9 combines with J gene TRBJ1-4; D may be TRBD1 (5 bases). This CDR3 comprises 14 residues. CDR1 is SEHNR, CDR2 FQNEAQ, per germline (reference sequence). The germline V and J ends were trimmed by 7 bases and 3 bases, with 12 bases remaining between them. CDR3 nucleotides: TGTGCCAGCAAGGCAGGGCCAGCTAATGAAAAACTGTTTTTT. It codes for CASKAGPANEKLFF.

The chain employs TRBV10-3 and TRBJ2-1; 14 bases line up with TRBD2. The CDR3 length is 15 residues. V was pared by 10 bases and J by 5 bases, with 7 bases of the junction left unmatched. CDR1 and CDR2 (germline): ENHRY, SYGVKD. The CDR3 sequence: CATRTSGRHDNEQFF. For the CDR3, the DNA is TGTGCCACAAGGACTAGCGGGAGGCATGACAATGAGCAGTTCTTC.

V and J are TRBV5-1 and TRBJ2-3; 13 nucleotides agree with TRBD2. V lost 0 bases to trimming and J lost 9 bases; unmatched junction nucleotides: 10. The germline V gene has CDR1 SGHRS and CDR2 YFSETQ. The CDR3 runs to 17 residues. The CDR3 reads CASSLEGSGLAGLTQYF. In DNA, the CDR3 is TGCGCCAGCAGCTTGGAAGGGTCGGGACTAGCGGGATTAACGCAGTATTTT.

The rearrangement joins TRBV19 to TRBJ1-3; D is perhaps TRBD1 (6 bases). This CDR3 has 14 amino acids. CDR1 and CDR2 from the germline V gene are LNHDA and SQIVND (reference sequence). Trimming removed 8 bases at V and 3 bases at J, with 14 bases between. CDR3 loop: CASRLTGLGNTIYF. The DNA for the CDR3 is TGTGCCAGTCGACTGACAGGTCTTGGAAACACCATATATTTT.

CDR3 amino acids: CASTRTGQETQYF. DNA of the CDR3: TGTGCCAGTACAAGGACAGGACAAGAGACCCAGTACTTC. The V gene is TRBV2, the J gene TRBJ2-5; 7 bases map to TRBD1. The trim removed 9 bases at V and 2 bases at J, leaving 6 bases unmatched. The germline V gene encodes CDR1 SNHLY and CDR2 FYNNEI. The CDR3 is made up of 13 amino acids.

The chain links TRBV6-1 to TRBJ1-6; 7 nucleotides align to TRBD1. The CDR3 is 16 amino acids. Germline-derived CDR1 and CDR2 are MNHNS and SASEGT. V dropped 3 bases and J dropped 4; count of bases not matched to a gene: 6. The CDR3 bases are TGTGCCAGCAGTGATCAGGGACAGAGATATAATTCACCCCTCCACTTT. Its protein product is CASSDQGQRYNSPLHF.

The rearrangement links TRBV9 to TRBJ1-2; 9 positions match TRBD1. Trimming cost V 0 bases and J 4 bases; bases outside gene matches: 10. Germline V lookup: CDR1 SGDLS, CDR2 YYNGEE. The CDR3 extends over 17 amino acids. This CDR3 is CASSVAGQGLGIYGYTF. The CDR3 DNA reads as TGTGCCAGCAGCGTAGCGGGACAGGGTTTGGGGATCTATGGCTACACCTTC.